Below are 27 T cell receptor beta chains sequenced from a single sample in a study of early T cells in non-severe SARS-CoV-2 infection. TCRdb re-derived calls from the 5' RACE reads in MiXCR, one entry per CDR3 protein. The data contain more than 95,000 distinct CDR3 sequences, about 10% of them singletons. The sample was whole blood, taken at baseline. These TCRs come from an adult who was a healthcare worker with PCR-confirmed SARS-CoV-2 infection or an uninfected control (not recorded which).

This rearrangement joins TRBV24-1 to TRBJ2-7, with 11 bases that match TRBD1. V lost 4 bases to trimming and J lost 4 bases; unmatched junction nucleotides: 5. This CDR3 has 15 amino acids. The germline V gene has CDR1 KGHDR and CDR2 SFDVKD. The CDR3 DNA reads TGTGCCACCAGTGACCGGGGACAGGGGGGATACGAGCAGTACTTC. Translation gives CATSDRGQGGYEQYF.

The V gene is TRBV5-4, the J gene TRBJ2-7; tentative D call: TRBD2 (5 bases). V lost 3 bases and J lost 3, with 10 bases in between. The CDR3 length is 13 residues. The germline V gene encodes CDR1 SGHNT and CDR2 YYREEE (reference sequence). CDR3 loop: CASSSGIFYEQYF. CDR3 bases: TGTGCCAGCAGCTCCGGGATTTTCTACGAGCAGTACTTC.

Many counts were recorded for this clonotype. V and J are TRBV7-3 and TRBJ1-1; D is ambiguous. Looked up from germline, CDR1 is SGHTA and CDR2 is FQGTGA. V lost 4 bases, J lost 0 bases, and 6 bases lay in between. CDR3 length: 13 amino acids. The CDR3 sequence is CASSSTVNTEAFF. The CDR3 coding sequence is TGTGCCAGCAGCTCGACGGTGAACACTGAAGCTTTCTTT.

This clonotype was observed a few times. The chain recombines TRBV2 with TRBJ2-6; possibly TRBD1 for D (6 bases). The CDR3 consists of 15 residues. The V gene's germline CDR1 is SNHLY and CDR2 FYNNEI. V dropped 2 bases and J dropped 2 bases, with 7 bases sitting between them. The DNA of the CDR3 is TGTGCCAGCAGTGAATCAGGGGCTGGGGCCAACGTCCTGACTTTC. This encodes CASSESGAGANVLTF. The full variable domain, with the rest looked up from reference TRBV2 and TRBJ2-6, is EPEVTQTPSHQVTQMGQEVILRCVPISNHLYFYWYRQILGQKVEFLVSFYNNEISEKSEIFDDQFSVERPDGSNFTLKIRSTKLEDSAMYFCASSESGAGANVLTFGAGSRLTVL.

Only a few counts were recorded for this clonotype. V usage is TRBV12-3 or TRBV12-4 and J usage is TRBJ1-5; no clear D. Trimming shortened V by 5 bases and J by 6 bases, and 8 bases separated the two germline ends. The CDR3 consists of 12 residues. The CDR3 DNA sequence: TGTGCCAGCAGTCTTTTGCCTCAGCCCCAGCATTTT. This codes for CASSLLPQPQHF.

In this sample, this clonotype turned up many times. The rearrangement links TRBV10-3 to TRBJ2-7; perhaps TRBD1 as D (7 bases). CDR3 size: 14 residues. Looked up from germline, CDR1 is ENHRY and CDR2 is SYGVKD. V was pared by 8 bases and J by 0 bases, with 14 bases between. CDR3 sequence (DNA): TGTGCCATCTGGGCAGGGGGGTACTCCTACGAGCAGTACTTC. Its protein is CAIWAGGYSYEQYF.

In this sample, this clonotype turned up many times. The chain employs TRBV27 and TRBJ2-7, with TRBD1 matching 8 bases. The CDR3 totals 14 residues. V lost 3 bases and J lost 7; bases outside the gene matches: 8. CDR1 is MNHEY, CDR2 SMNVEV, per germline (reference sequence). The CDR3 DNA sequence: TGTGCCAGCAGTTTCGGTCAGGGGGCTCGTGAGCAGTACTTC. As protein: CASSFGQGAREQYF.

The rearrangement uses TRBV30 and TRBJ1-2; possibly TRBD1 for D (5 bases). V shed 5 bases and J shed 4 bases, with 17 bases lying between them. This CDR3 spans 14 amino acids. Germline loops: CDR1 GTSNPN, CDR2 SVGIG (reference sequence). As DNA, the CDR3 is TGTGCCTGGTGTCCCGGGGGGGACGGCTATGGCTACACCTTC. Protein sequence: CAWCPGGDGYGYTF.

This clonotype was counted between two and nine times. The CDR3, as DNA: TGTGCCAGCAGCTTTTCCCCTGTCGGGTCGGAAGCTTTCTTT. Residues: CASSFSPVGSEAFF. This chain links TRBV5-5 with TRBJ1-1, with unresolved D. Germline CDR1 reads SGHKS; CDR2 reads YYEKEE (reference sequence). The CDR3 has 14 amino acids. The V end was cut by 2 bases, the J end by 8 bases, with 16 bases between.

This clonotype was detected many times. This sequence joins TRBV6-4 and TRBJ2-7, with D tentatively TRBD2 (5 bases). The CDR3 spans 13 residues. Germline loops: CDR1 MRHNA, CDR2 SNTAGT. The V end was cut by 5 bases, the J end by 6 bases, with 14 bases between. In nucleotides, the CDR3 is TGTGCCAGCAGTCAAGAAGGGAGAGGCGAGCAGTACTTC. Protein sequence: CASSQEGRGEQYF.

The CDR3 loop is CASRELAGNTGELFF. In DNA form, the CDR3 reads TGCGCCAGCAGGGAACTAGCGGGGAACACCGGGGAGCTGTTTTTT. The chain carries TRBV10-2 and TRBJ2-2; TRBD2 matches 9 bases. The ends lost 6 bases at V and 1 base at J; junction bases unmatched: 3. This CDR3 comprises 15 residues. Germline CDR1 reads WSHSY; CDR2 reads SAAADI.

This clonotype was picked up many times. The chain has TRBV20-1 and TRBJ2-7; 7 nucleotides align to TRBD1. The V segment lost 3 bases and the J segment 6 bases; nucleotides outside the gene matches: 17. This CDR3 is built from 16 residues. Germline assignment: CDR1 DFQATT and CDR2 SNEGSKA (reference sequence). CDR3 DNA: TGCAGTGCTAGTCCCACGAAGAAGGGGGCGGTGGGCGAGCAGTACTTC. Translating it yields CSASPTKKGAVGEQYF.

This chain uses TRBV11-2 with TRBJ2-7, with D possibly matching TRBD1 (5 bases). V was cut by 0 bases and J by 4 bases, with 13 bases left in between. Germline lookup yields CDR1 SGHAT and CDR2 FQNNGV. The CDR3 covers 15 residues. This chain's CDR3 is CASSLDRVFTYEQYF. Written as DNA, the CDR3 is TGTGCCAGCAGCTTAGACAGGGTATTTACTTACGAGCAGTACTTC.

This clonotype occurred a few times. This chain joins TRBV10-1 and TRBJ2-5; D is uncertain. V was clipped by 0 bases and J by 6 bases, with 8 bases between them. The CDR3 loop spans 13 amino acids. Germline loops: CDR1 WNHNN, CDR2 SYGVQD (reference sequence). DNA of the CDR3: TGCGCCAGCAGTGAGTCCAACCGCAAGACCCAGTACTTC. Residues: CASSESNRKTQYF.

This clonotype was seen a handful of times. The rearrangement uses TRBV5-1 and TRBJ2-3; tentatively, D is TRBD1 (6 bases). The CDR3 runs to 14 residues. Trimming shortened V by 3 bases and J by 0 bases, and 8 bases separated the two germline ends. CDR1 and CDR2 from the germline V gene are SGHRS and YFSETQ. Written as DNA, the CDR3 is TGCGCCAGCAGCTCGGACAGTAGCACAGATACGCAGTATTTT. Translation gives CASSSDSSTDTQYF. Full variable domain (remainder filled in from reference TRBV5-1 and TRBJ2-3): KAGVTQTPRYLIKTRGQQVTLSCSPISGHRSVSWYQQTPGQGLQFLFEYFSETQRNKGNFPGRFSGRQFSNSRSEMNVSTLELGDSALYLCASSSDSSTDTQYFGPGTRLTVL.

This chain links TRBV6-2 or TRBV6-3 with TRBJ2-1, with no clear D. Per the germline V gene, CDR1 is MNHEY and CDR2 is SVGEGT. The V and J ends lost 2 bases and 8 bases respectively, with 4 bases between them. The CDR3 runs 11 residues. The DNA for the CDR3 is TGTGCCAGCAGTTACCGGGATGAGCAGTTCTTC. As protein: CASSYRDEQFF.

The CDR3 DNA sequence: TGTGCCAGCAGCCAACTCCAGGGGGTCGGCTACACCTTC. It is translated as CASSQLQGVGYTF. The chain couples TRBV3-1 to TRBJ1-2; 7 nucleotides line up with TRBD1. Germline V lookup: CDR1 LGHDT, CDR2 YNNKEL (reference sequence). The CDR3 totals 13 residues. V was pared by 2 bases and J by 8 bases, with 5 bases of the junction left unmatched.

The chain employs TRBV29-1 and TRBJ2-7; the D call may be TRBD1 or TRBD2 (5 bases each). Trimming took 3 bases from V and 3 from J, leaving 12 bases between them. The V gene's germline CDR1 is SQVTM and CDR2 ANQGSEA. This CDR3 spans 13 amino acids. CDR3 protein: CSVEIRGHYEQYF. CDR3 bases: TGCAGCGTTGAGATTCGGGGCCACTACGAGCAGTACTTC.

This clonotype was counted many times. The gene calls are TRBV19 and TRBJ2-1, with 8 positions matching TRBD2. The V segment lost 0 bases and the J segment 3 bases; nucleotides outside the gene matches: 1. The CDR3 covers 15 residues. In germline, CDR1 is LNHDA, CDR2 SQIVND (reference sequence). CDR3 in amino acids: CASSIEGLVYNEQFF. DNA of the CDR3: TGTGCCAGTAGTATAGAGGGACTAGTCTACAATGAGCAGTTCTTC. The variable domain in full, completed from reference TRBV19 and TRBJ2-1, reads DGGITQSPKYLFRKEGQNVTLSCEQNLNHDAMYWYRQDPGQGLRLIYYSQIVNDFQKGDIAEGYSVSREKKESFPLTVTSAQKNPTAFYLCASSIEGLVYNEQFFGPGTRLTVL.

The chain is built from TRBV7-9 and TRBJ2-7, with D perhaps matching TRBD2 (6 bases). Looked up from germline, CDR1 is SEHNR and CDR2 is FQNEAQ (reference sequence). This CDR3 contains 15 residues. Trimming shortened V by 1 base and J by 0 bases, and 10 bases separated the two germline ends. Here the CDR3 reads CASSLGGAYSYEQYF. In nucleotides, the CDR3 is TGTGCCAGCAGCTTAGGCGGGGCTTACTCCTACGAGCAGTACTTC.

In this sample, this clonotype turned up a few times. The chain couples TRBV20-1 to TRBJ2-7; 7 bases agree with TRBD1. The CDR3 runs 14 residues. CDR1 and CDR2 (germline): DFQATT, SNEGSKA (reference sequence). Trimming removed 6 bases from V and 2 bases from J; junction bases left unmatched: 10. CDR3 in amino acids: CSARALGQPYEQYF. Here the CDR3 DNA reads TGCAGTGCAAGGGCCCTGGGACAGCCCTACGAGCAGTACTTC.

This clonotype appeared many times. The J gene is TRBJ1-1, the V gene TRBV5-8; D perhaps matches TRBD1 (5 bases). The germline CDR1 and CDR2 sequences are SGHTS and YDEGEE. The germline V and J ends were trimmed by 7 bases and 1 base, with 8 bases remaining between them. This CDR3 has 12 amino acids. CDR3 loop: CASPGGNTEAFF. In nucleotides, the CDR3 is TGTGCCAGCCCGGGGGGGAACACTGAAGCTTTCTTT.

This clonotype was recorded at least ten times. J is TRBJ1-2 and V is TRBV7-9; 7 bases align to TRBD1. The CDR3 covers 15 residues. Trimming removed 5 bases from V and 12 bases from J; junction bases left unmatched: 18. CDR1 and CDR2 (germline): SEHNR, FQNEAQ (reference sequence). The CDR3 loop is CASSPAPTDREENTF. The DNA of the CDR3 is TGTGCCAGCAGCCCAGCCCCAACCGACAGGGAAGAAAACACCTTC.

This clonotype was found many times. The rearrangement uses TRBV29-1 and TRBJ2-6; a weak D match, TRBD1 (5 bases). The germline CDR1 and CDR2 sequences are SQVTM and ANQGSEA. V shed 4 bases and J shed 4 bases, with 11 bases lying between them. CDR3 length: 14 amino acids. This CDR3 is CSVGSRAGANVLTF. CDR3 coding DNA: TGCAGCGTTGGTTCCAGGGCCGGGGCCAACGTCCTGACTTTC.

Ten or more counts support this clonotype. This chain uses TRBV3-1 with TRBJ2-2; TRBD2 agrees at 10 bases. CDR3 length equals 17 residues. Germline lookup yields CDR1 LGHDT and CDR2 YNNKEL (reference sequence). With 2 bases clipped from V and 2 bases from J, the junction kept 5 bases outside the gene matches. In nucleotides, the CDR3 is TGTGCCAGCAGCCAATACTCTAGCGGGAGAAACACCGGGGAGCTGTTTTTT. This codes for CASSQYSSGRNTGELFF.

This chain links TRBV7-8 with TRBJ2-4; D ambiguous. This CDR3 comprises 11 residues. Germline assignment: CDR1 SGHVS and CDR2 FQNEAQ. Trimming removed 4 bases from V and 8 bases from J, with 6 bases in between. CDR3 bases: TGTGCCAGCAGCTCTGGGTACATTCAGTACTTC. The encoded protein is CASSSGYIQYF.

This rearrangement joins TRBV2 to TRBJ2-7, with D perhaps matching TRBD1 (5 bases). The CDR3 has 13 amino acids. Germline V gene data show CDR1 as SNHLY and CDR2 as FYNNEI. The germline V and J ends were trimmed by 6 bases and 0 bases, with 9 bases remaining between them. The CDR3 spells CASRVDSSYEQYF. CDR3 nucleotides: TGTGCCAGCAGGGTCGACAGCTCCTACGAGCAGTACTTC.